The rows below give T cell receptor beta chains drawn from one sample of a study of shared clonotypes between healthy human individuals. Assay: immunoSEQ multiplex PCR; the TCRdb copy retains only in-frame clones and omits some. The table shows about 2,500,000 clones, with over 85% occurring only once. The sample consisted of naive CD4+ T cells sorted from blood. These TCRs come from a man between 18 and 29 years old in good health. Both conserved end residues are part of each CDR3.

CDR3 length | J gene | V gene | CDR3 protein
15 | TRBJ2-7 | TRBV6-5 | CASSYLGQGTVEQYF
16 | TRBJ2-3 | TRBV7-9 | CASSSPGQGSTDTQYF
15 | TRBJ1-2 | TRBV6-5 | CASSSTGASDYGYTF
13 | TRBJ2-1 | TRBV11-2 | CASSLSGLAGFFF
17 | TRBJ1-2 | TRBV4-1 | CASSQERDLEAIYGYTF
17 | TRBJ2-5 | TRBV7-2 | CASSFSLPAGEEETQYF
15 | TRBJ2-3 | TRBV19 | CASSIWAGGQDTQYF
14 | TRBJ2-7 | TRBV30 | CAWSVRGGFSEQYF
16 | TRBJ1-3 | TRBV4-1 | CASSQDTYTSGNTIYF
16 | TRBJ1-1 | TRBV5-1 | CASSLGLQVQNTEAFF
18 | TRBJ2-5 | TRBV5-4 | CASSLGLLAGGPEETQYF
15 | TRBJ1-6 | TRBV6-1 | CASSERVTGVGPLHF
13 | TRBJ1-4 | TRBV18 | CASSPSLIEKLFF
15 | TRBJ2-7 | TRBV5-5 | CASSPDPGQNYEQYF
14 | TRBJ1-5 | TRBV5-1 | CASSSGQGGQPQHF
11 | TRBJ1-6 | TRBV2 | CASSADTPLHF
17 | TRBJ1-6 | TRBV2 | CASSRRTGGDFNSPLHF
19 | TRBJ2-6 | TRBV10-3 | CAISESAGQGKSGANVLTF